This passage covers 28 T cell receptor beta chains from one sample sequenced in a study of Ad26.COV2.S vaccination and SARS-CoV-2 variants. Using immunoSEQ multiplex PCR, the repertoire was profiled, and TCRdb retains in-frame clones only, with some absent. Among 500,000 or so clones listed, approximately 90% were seen once. This sample's treatment: about 20 received Ad26.COV2.S at low or high dose, single or two shots; about five received placebo; per-sample allocation not given. The study sampled participants on day 63 after the first vaccine or placebo injection. The sample was peripheral blood, taken in a trial of Ad26.COV2.S vaccine versus placebo. The source is a person between 18 and 60 years old who received the Ad26.COV2.S COVID-19 vaccine or a placebo.

The chain uses TRBV28 and TRBJ1-4, with D unclear. Germline loops: CDR1 MDHEN, CDR2 SYDVKM. Trimming cost V 6 bases and J 8 bases, with 10 bases left between them. This CDR3 contains 12 residues. CDR3 region: CASSTYGEKLFF. CDR3 sequence (DNA): TGTGCCAGCAGCACTTATGGAGAAAAACTGTTTTTT.

The rearrangement uses TRBV30 and TRBJ2-7; D is perhaps TRBD2 (5 bases). Looked up from germline, CDR1 is GTSNPN and CDR2 is SVGIG (reference sequence). Between the trimmed V and J ends, which lost 0 bases and 6 bases, there was a span of 9 bases. The CDR3 consists of 12 residues. The CDR3 loop reads CAWSVGAGEQYF. The DNA for the CDR3 is TGTGCCTGGAGTGTAGGCGCGGGCGAGCAGTACTTC.

The chain carries TRBV7-2 and TRBJ1-3; D remains ambiguous. The V end lost 5 bases, the J end lost 7 bases, and 12 bases lay between the germline ends. The length of the CDR3 is 13 residues. Germline CDR1 reads SGHTA; CDR2 reads FQGNSA. CDR3 sequence: CASSSYGVNTIYF. In DNA, the CDR3 is TGTGCCAGCAGCAGCTACGGGGTTAACACCATATATTTT.

The chain employs TRBV2 and TRBJ2-1; D is unresolved. The CDR3 is made up of 13 amino acids. The germline V and J ends were trimmed by 4 bases and 3 bases, with 7 bases remaining between them. Germline CDR1 and CDR2: SNHLY and FYNNEI. Here the CDR3 DNA reads TGTGCCAGCAGTGGACCGGTCTACAATGAGCAGTTCTTC. Protein: CASSGPVYNEQFF.

V is TRBV4-1 and J is TRBJ1-2, with D possibly matching TRBD1 (5 bases). This CDR3 has 14 residues. The germline V gene has CDR1 MGHRA and CDR2 YSYEKL. V was clipped by 0 bases and J by 7 bases, with 12 bases between them. The CDR3 is CASSQERFGGGYTF. The CDR3 bases are TGCGCCAGCAGCCAAGAGAGATTTGGGGGTGGCTACACCTTC.

The gene calls are TRBV6-5 and TRBJ1-1, with a possible D match to TRBD1 (5 bases). The CDR3 sequence is 14 residues long. V lost 2 bases to trimming and J lost 11 bases, with 18 bases between them. In germline, CDR1 is MNHEY, CDR2 SVGAGI. DNA of the CDR3: TGTGCCAGCAGTTACCCGACGTCATCGGGGACGGCTTTCTTT. It translates to CASSYPTSSGTAFF.

The V and J genes are TRBV6-5 and TRBJ2-5; maybe TRBD2 (5 bases). Germline lookup yields CDR1 MNHEY and CDR2 SVGAGI. The CDR3 has 16 residues. Deletions cut 2 bases from V and 4 bases from J, with 17 bases between. The CDR3 nucleotides read TGTGCCAGCAGTTACGGGTCGGGAAAGGTGTTAGAGACCCAGTACTTC. Encoded protein: CASSYGSGKVLETQYF.

The V gene is TRBV6-6, the J gene TRBJ2-1; a weak D match, TRBD1 (6 bases). Trimming shortened V by 5 bases and J by 5 bases, and 25 bases separated the two germline ends. The CDR3 spans 18 residues. The germline V gene encodes CDR1 MNHNY and CDR2 SVGAGI (reference sequence). The CDR3 sequence: CASSLFPGVGARNNEQFF. The DNA for the CDR3 is TGTGCCAGCAGTCTTTTTCCCGGGGTGGGGGCCCGTAACAATGAGCAGTTCTTC.

This clone came up a few times. The chain carries TRBV21-1 and TRBJ1-5. TRBV21-1 constitutes a pseudogene. The CDR3 sequence is 13 residues long. In DNA, the CDR3 is TGTGCCAGCGGCCCAGTAGGCAATCAGCCCCAGCATTTT. Its translation: CASGPVGNQPQHF.

The chain is built from TRBV19 and TRBJ1-5; 9 nucleotides line up with TRBD1. The CDR3 has 15 amino acids. In germline, CDR1 is LNHDA, CDR2 SQIVND (reference sequence). Losses at the gene ends were 8 bases for V and 0 bases for J; bases not matched to a gene: 5. The CDR3 sequence is CASATGGISNQPQHF. DNA for the CDR3: TGTGCCAGTGCGACAGGGGGGATTAGCAATCAGCCCCAGCATTTT.

This clone was seen a single time. The V call is TRBV9, the J call TRBJ2-1; a weak D match, TRBD2 (5 bases). The CDR3 runs to 14 residues. V lost 7 bases, J lost 6 bases, and 17 bases lay in between. Germline loops: CDR1 SGDLS, CDR2 YYNGEE. This CDR3 is CASGSPRATNEQFF. CDR3 nucleotides: TGTGCCAGCGGTAGTCCGAGGGCCACCAATGAGCAGTTCTTC.

The CDR3 DNA follows: TGTGCCAGCAGTTATTCCCCGACAGAAACATACACTGAAGCTTTCTTT. It specifies CASSYSPTETYTEAFF. The chain couples TRBV6-5 to TRBJ1-1; D is possibly TRBD1 (5 bases). CDR1 is MNHEY, CDR2 SVGAGI, per germline. The CDR3 length is 16 residues. Between the trimmed V and J ends, which lost 3 bases and 3 bases, there was a span of 17 bases.

The chain links TRBV28 to TRBJ2-2; D not certain. V shed 7 bases and J shed 6 bases, with 12 bases lying between them. The CDR3 is 13 amino acids. The germline V gene has CDR1 MDHEN and CDR2 SYDVKM. The CDR3 DNA follows: TGTGCCAGCACTGACCGTCGGCCCGGGGAGCTGTTTTTT. Amino acids: CASTDRRPGELFF.

The rearrangement links TRBV25-1 to TRBJ1-6, with 8 bases fitting TRBD1. V shed 4 bases, J shed 10 bases, and the junction held 3 bases outside the gene matches. The CDR3 runs 13 residues. In germline, CDR1 is MGHDK, CDR2 SYGVNS. CDR3 in amino acids: CASSGQGASPLHF. CDR3 DNA sequence: TGTGCCAGCAGTGGTCAGGGGGCCTCACCCCTCCACTTT.

This clone was seen more than once but under ten times. The V gene is TRBV4-3, the J gene TRBJ2-3, with TRBD2 identical over 8 bases. Germline CDR1 reads LGHNA; CDR2 reads YSLEER. CDR3 length equals 16 residues. Trimming cost V 4 bases and J 1 base; bases outside gene matches: 7. The CDR3 DNA reads TGCGCCAGCAGCCTAGGACTAGCATGGGGCACAGATACGCAGTATTTT. Translated, it gives CASSLGLAWGTDTQYF.

This chain connects TRBV28 to TRBJ2-1, with 11 bases lining up with TRBD1. This CDR3 has 17 amino acids. The V gene's germline CDR1 is MDHEN and CDR2 SYDVKM. With V trimmed by 4 bases and J by 7 bases, 12 bases remained unmatched. CDR3 nucleotide sequence: TGTGCCAGCAGTTCTCCAAGGGGGGACAGGGGGAGGAATGAGCAGTTCTTC. The encoded protein is CASSSPRGDRGRNEQFF. The whole variable domain, filled in from reference TRBV28 and TRBJ2-1, reads DVKVTQSSRYLVKRTGEKVFLECVQDMDHENMFWYRQDPGLGLRLIYFSYDVKMKEKGDIPEGYSVSREKKERFSLILESASTNQTSMYLCASSSPRGDRGRNEQFFGPGTRLTVL.

This chain uses TRBV12-3 or TRBV12-4 with TRBJ1-2, with D possibly TRBD1 on 5 matching bases. The germline V and J ends were trimmed by 4 bases and 11 bases, with 17 bases remaining between them. The CDR3 contains 13 residues. The CDR3 bases are TGTGCCAGCAGTTCGGGGGGGACGAGACCTTACACCTTC. Translation gives CASSSGGTRPYTF.

The chain recombines TRBV19 with TRBJ2-2, with D hard to call. CDR1 and CDR2 from the germline V gene are LNHDA and SQIVND (reference sequence). The CDR3 is 13 amino acids. The V gene lost 1 base and the J gene lost 6 bases, with 6 bases spanning the gap. The CDR3 protein is CASSIVVAGELFF. The CDR3 nucleotides read TGTGCCAGTAGTATAGTGGTGGCCGGGGAGCTGTTTTTT.

This clone has just one count. CDR3 bases: TGTGCCAGCAGCCCCCGTAACAGGAATCGGAATGAAAAACTGTTTTTT. Protein product: CASSPRNRNRNEKLFF. The rearrangement uses TRBV11-1 and TRBJ1-4, with a possible D match to TRBD1 (5 bases). The CDR3 totals 16 residues. V was shortened by 5 bases and J by 5 bases, with 18 bases between the two germline ends. The germline V gene encodes CDR1 SGHAT and CDR2 FQDESV (reference sequence).

The chain links TRBV30 to TRBJ1-1; D may be TRBD1 (5 bases). The V end was cut by 0 bases, the J end by 6 bases, with 17 bases between. Germline CDR1 and CDR2: GTSNPN and SVGIG (reference sequence). The CDR3 runs 15 residues. CDR3 amino acids: CAWSVPFGGIAEAFF. DNA of the CDR3: TGTGCCTGGAGTGTACCGTTCGGGGGGATCGCTGAAGCTTTCTTT.

The rearrangement joins TRBV19 to TRBJ1-5, with 7 bases lining up with TRBD1. The CDR3 consists of 14 residues. J lost 5 bases, V lost 5 bases, and 6 bases had no gene match. Germline V gene data show CDR1 as LNHDA and CDR2 as SQIVND (reference sequence). For the CDR3, the DNA is TGTGCCAGTAGTCTGGGGGACAGATATCAGCCCCAGCATTTT. It specifies CASSLGDRYQPQHF. Combining the CDR3 with reference TRBV19 and TRBJ1-5 gives the whole variable domain DGGITQSPKYLFRKEGQNVTLSCEQNLNHDAMYWYRQDPGQGLRLIYYSQIVNDFQKGDIAEGYSVSREKKESFPLTVTSAQKNPTAFYLCASSLGDRYQPQHFGDGTRLSIL.

This rearrangement joins TRBV6-5 to TRBJ2-2; D ambiguous. Germline V gene lookup returns CDR1 MNHEY and CDR2 SVGAGI. This CDR3 spans 13 amino acids. Trimming cost V 9 bases and J 0 bases, with 8 bases left between them. The CDR3 nucleotides read TGTGCCAGTGAAAATGCGAACACCGGGGAGCTGTTTTTT. This codes for CASENANTGELFF.

The chain employs TRBV7-3 and TRBJ2-2, with D possibly being TRBD1 or TRBD2 (5 bases each). Germline assignment: CDR1 SGHTA and CDR2 FQGTGA. This CDR3 is 14 amino acids long. The V and J ends lost 4 bases and 7 bases respectively, with 13 bases between them. The CDR3 spells CASSSLVGVGELFF. For the CDR3, the DNA is TGTGCCAGCAGCTCCCTCGTGGGGGTCGGGGAGCTGTTTTTT.

The gene calls are TRBV4-3 and TRBJ2-2, with D maybe TRBD1 (5 bases). The CDR3 totals 16 residues. Germline CDR1 is LGHNA and CDR2 is YSLEER. With 2 bases removed from V and 0 bases from J, the gap between germline ends came to 10 bases. CDR3 nucleotides: TGCGCCAGCAGCCAAATTCTAGGGGCGAACACCGGGGAGCTGTTTTTT. It yields the protein CASSQILGANTGELFF.

This clone was seen a few times. The same CDR3 also results from other DNA sequences found in this sample. The chain joins TRBV3-1 (or the pseudogene TRBV3-2) to TRBJ2-1, with 8 nucleotides matching TRBD2. This CDR3 has 14 residues. Germline assignment: CDR1 LGHDT and CDR2 YNNKEL (reference sequence). J lost 3 bases, V lost 4 bases, and 2 bases had no gene match. CDR3 sequence: CASSPSGSYNEQFF. CDR3 sequence (DNA): TGTGCCAGCAGCCCCAGCGGGAGCTACAATGAGCAGTTCTTC.

The chain uses TRBV15 and TRBJ2-1; no clear D gene. CDR1 is LNHNV and CDR2 is YYDKDF in the germline V gene (reference sequence). Between the trimmed V and J ends, which lost 0 bases and 1 base, there was a span of 13 bases. The CDR3 has 17 amino acids. The CDR3 loop reads CATSREVGKASYNEQFF. The CDR3 DNA reads as TGTGCCACCAGCAGAGAGGTTGGGAAGGCGTCCTACAATGAGCAGTTCTTC.

The chain carries TRBV28 and TRBJ2-7; 7 bases agree with TRBD2. This CDR3 has 16 amino acids. Per the germline V gene, CDR1 is MDHEN and CDR2 is SYDVKM. J lost 3 bases, V lost 8 bases, and 16 bases had no gene match. CDR3: CASGYKRELGGYEQYF. CDR3 nucleotide sequence: TGTGCCAGCGGGTACAAGCGGGAACTGGGAGGCTACGAGCAGTACTTC.

This chain uses TRBV15 with TRBJ2-1, with 9 bases fitting TRBD1. Germline CDR1 is LNHNV and CDR2 is YYDKDF (reference sequence). The J segment lost 7 bases and the V segment lost 0 bases, leaving 7 bases of the junction unmatched. This CDR3 is built from 16 residues. CDR3 sequence reads: CATSREDRGVRNEQFF. The DNA for the CDR3 is TGTGCCACCAGCAGAGAAGACAGGGGGGTTAGAAATGAGCAGTTCTTC.